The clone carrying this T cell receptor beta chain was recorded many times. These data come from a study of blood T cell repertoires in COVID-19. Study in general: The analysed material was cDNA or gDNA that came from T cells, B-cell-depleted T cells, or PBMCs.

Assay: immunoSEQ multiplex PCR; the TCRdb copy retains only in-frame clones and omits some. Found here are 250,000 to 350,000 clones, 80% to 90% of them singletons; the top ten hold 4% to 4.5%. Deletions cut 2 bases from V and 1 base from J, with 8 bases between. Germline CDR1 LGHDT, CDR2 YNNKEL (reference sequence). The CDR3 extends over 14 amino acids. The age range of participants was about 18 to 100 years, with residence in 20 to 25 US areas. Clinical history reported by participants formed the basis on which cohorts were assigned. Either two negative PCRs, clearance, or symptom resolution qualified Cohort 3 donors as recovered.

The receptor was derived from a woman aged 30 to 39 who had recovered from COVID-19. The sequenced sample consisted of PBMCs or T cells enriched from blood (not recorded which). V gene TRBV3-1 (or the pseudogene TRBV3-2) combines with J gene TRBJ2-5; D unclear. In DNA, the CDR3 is TGTGCCAGCAGCCAATCTGGGCTCCAAGAGACCCAGTACTTC. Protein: CASSQSGLQETQYF.